This T cell receptor beta chain was recovered during a study of T cell repertoires in cytomegalovirus infection. About the study: Recently identified HLA-C-restricted CMV epitopes and well-studied HLA-B-restricted CMV epitopes were used by the study. It can be stated that public TCR beta signatures indicated CMV infection as well as a matching HLA type.

TCRdb itself ran the reads through MiXCR, one entry per CDR3 protein. This sample carries around 300,000 distinct CDR3 sequences, about 20% of them seen once, and the ten largest clones take roughly a fifth. The CDR3 is 17 residues long. Per the germline V gene, CDR1 is SGHVS and CDR2 is FNYEAQ. The V and J ends lost 0 bases and 4 bases, in that order; junction bases with no gene match: 7. Notes on the study in general: Cumulative public TCR beta family frequency identified CMV carriers with the relevant HLA. Dominating the ex vivo response were TCR beta clonotypes that were CMV-specific and HLA-C-restricted.

As to this clonotype: Its target is unknown.

The rearrangement uses TRBV7-6 and TRBJ2-1, with 9 bases matching TRBD2. Sequences were derived from cultured PBMCs, sampled from culture after CMV antigen stimulation. This receptor was identified in a human donor in good health (CMV status not recorded). Some clones in this sample may be carry-over from other donors' samples. As DNA, the CDR3 is TGTGCCAGCAGCTTAGCGCGGGAGGGAGCTTCTTACAATGAGCAGTTCTTC. This sequence encodes CASSLAREGASYNEQFF. The whole variable domain, filled in from reference TRBV7-6 and TRBJ2-1, reads GAGVSQSPRYKVTKRGQDVALRCDPISGHVSLYWYRQALGQGPEFLTYFNYEAQQDKSGLPNDRFSAERPEGSISTLTIQRTEQRDSAMYRCASSLAREGASYNEQFFGPGTRLTVL.